This T cell receptor beta chain is from a study of shared clonotypes between healthy human individuals. Study-wide results and limits: Naive subsets generally had larger estimated richness than memory subsets.

Notes on this clone: Its antigen is not known.

Trimming took 3 bases from V and 5 from J, leaving 14 bases between them. This CDR3 spans 14 amino acids. Germline CDR1 is SGHRS and CDR2 is YFSETQ. Sequencing was performed with immunoSEQ multiplex PCR; in TCRdb, only in-frame clones are kept and a portion is missing. The top ten clones hold 0.13% of a sample with millions of clones, 85% to 95% of them seen once. The sequencing input was naive CD4+ T cells sorted from blood. As for subset: CD45RA+ positively selected. The chain uses TRBV5-1 and TRBJ2-5; the D is unclear. This TCR was sampled from a man aged 18 to 30 in good health. As DNA, the CDR3 is TGCGCCAGCAGCTCCCCCAGCCTCGGTGAGACCCAGTACTTC. It is translated as CASSSPSLGETQYF.